These T cell receptor beta chains were read from a single sample in a study of cytomegalovirus exposure and HLA in healthy donors. Libraries were prepared by immunoSEQ multiplex PCR; TCRdb keeps only in-frame clonotypes and omits some of them. This table holds around 300,000 clones, roughly two thirds found once. Sequenced input: PBMCs. These receptors all come from a female donor in good health and CMV-seronegative. Both conserved end residues are part of each CDR3. D genes are given only for firm matches. Some rows mark clone size as missing; the rest say once, few, many or name a class of expanded clone.

v_call	clone_size	d_call	j_call	cdr3_nt	cdr3_aa
TRBV6-5	once	-	TRBJ1-3	TGTGCCAGCAGTTACTCGGGGGGAAAGGACACCATATATTTT	CASSYSGGKDTIYF
TRBV27	once	TRBD2	TRBJ2-2	TGTGCCAGCAGTTTATGGTTAGCGGGCCAAGAGGCCGGGGAGCTGTTTTTT	CASSLWLAGQEAGELFF
TRBV6-1	once	TRBD1	TRBJ1-5	TGTGCCAGCAGTGACCAGGGACAGCTTAATCAGCCCCAGCATTTT	CASSDQGQLNQPQHF
TRBV29-1	once	TRBD2	TRBJ2-1	TGCAGCGTTGAAGTGGGCCAGAAGCGGGAGGGCTACAATGAGCAGTTCTTC	CSVEVGQKREGYNEQFF
TRBV9	-	-	TRBJ1-1	TGTGCCAGCAGCGTAGATACTCACACTGAAGCTTTCTTT	CASSVDTHTEAFF
TRBV27	-	TRBD2	TRBJ2-1	TGTGCCAGCAGTCACCCTCGCTCTCTAGCGGGAGGGCGAAATGAGCAGTTCTTC	CASSHPRSLAGGRNEQFF
TRBV5-1	-	TRBD1	TRBJ1-4	TGCGCCAGCAGCCCGACAGGGGGTAGTGAAAAACTGTTTTTT	CASSPTGGSEKLFF
TRBV7-9	once	-	TRBJ1-4	TGTGCCAGCAGCTACCATGACCTTCGGGGTGAAAAACTGTTTTTT	CASSYHDLRGEKLFF
TRBV6-1	-	TRBD1	TRBJ2-7	TGTGCCAGCAGTGCATGGACAGGGACGTTTTCCTACGAGCAGTACTTC	CASSAWTGTFSYEQYF
TRBV6-6	-	TRBD1	TRBJ2-7	TGTGCCACCGGACAGGGCCTGTACGAGCAGTACTTC	CATGQGLYEQYF
TRBV27	-	TRBD2	TRBJ2-7	TGTGCCAGCAGTTTTGCGACTAGCGGGAGGGCCCAACCCCTTGACGAGCAGTACTTC	CASSFATSGRAQPLDEQYF
TRBV6-5	-	-	TRBJ2-7	TGTGCCAGCAGTTACACGAAGCGGCGGGCATACGAGCAGTACTTC	CASSYTKRRAYEQYF
TRBV7-7	-	TRBD1	TRBJ2-5	TGTGCCAGCAGCCGAGAACAGGGGCCCCAAGAGACCCAGTACTTC	CASSREQGPQETQYF
TRBV7-9	-	-	TRBJ2-1	TGTTCCAGCAGCTTAGTCGGGATGGGGCAGTTCTTC	CSSSLVGMGQFF
TRBV5-1	-	TRBD2	TRBJ2-1	TGCGCCAGCAGCTTGATGAGCGGGACCTCCTACAATGAGCAGTTCTTC	CASSLMSGTSYNEQFF
TRBV19	once	-	TRBJ1-5	TGTGCCAGTAGTACTGGGTTAGCCCTTACTATTAGCAATCAGCCCCAGCATTTT	CASSTGLALTISNQPQHF
TRBV5-1	-	-	TRBJ2-1	TGCGCCAGCAGCTCTGGTAGGGGGTCCTCCTACAATGAGCAGTTCTTC	CASSSGRGSSYNEQFF
TRBV27	once	TRBD2	TRBJ2-7	TGTGCCAGCAGTCCACCCGGACTAGCGGGAGCCTACGAGCAGTACTTC	CASSPPGLAGAYEQYF
TRBV9	-	-	TRBJ1-1	TGTGCCAGCAGCGCGTGGGGCTGGGGGGACACTGAAGCTTTCTTT	CASSAWGWGDTEAFF
TRBV5-1	few	-	TRBJ1-6	TGCGCCAGCAGCTTGGGACAGTCTCTGAGCTCCTATAATTCACCCCTCCACTTT	CASSLGQSLSSYNSPLHF
TRBV11-2	-	TRBD2	TRBJ2-3	TGTGCCAGCAGCTTAACGGGAGGGCTCAGAGATACGCAGTATTTT	CASSLTGGLRDTQYF
TRBV6-5	-	TRBD2	TRBJ2-3	TGTGCCAGCAGTTACACGACGGGGGGTTGGGATACGCAGTATTTT	CASSYTTGGWDTQYF
TRBV7-9	few	TRBD1	TRBJ2-7	TGTGCCAGCAGCCAGGGACAGGGCGAGCAGTACTTC	CASSQGQGEQYF
TRBV19	-	-	TRBJ1-5	TGTGCCAGTAGTATCGGTCGCTATAGCAATCAGCCCCAGCATTTT	CASSIGRYSNQPQHF
TRBV28	once	-	TRBJ1-5	TGTGCCAGCAGTTTGGTAGCCGAGACTAATTCTCAGCCCCAGCATTTT	CASSLVAETNSQPQHF
TRBV7-6	-	TRBD2	TRBJ2-7	TGTGCCAGCAGCTCCTCCCCTAAAGCTAGCGGGAGCTCCTACGAGCAGTACTTC	CASSSSPKASGSSYEQYF
TRBV9	-	TRBD2	TRBJ2-1	TGTGCCAGCAGCGTATATTTCAGCGGGAGCAATGAGCAGTTCTTC	CASSVYFSGSNEQFF
TRBV27	-	-	TRBJ2-1	TGTGCCAGCAGGGAGAATTCCTACAATGAGCAGTTCTTC	CASRENSYNEQFF
TRBV15	-	TRBD2	TRBJ2-7	TGTGCCACCGGGCGGGGGGCGCCGTACGAGCAGTACTTC	CATGRGAPYEQYF
TRBV4-1	-	-	TRBJ2-1	TGCGCCAGCAGCCAAAGCTCCATCTACAATGAGCAGTTCTTC	CASSQSSIYNEQFF
TRBV28	-	TRBD2	TRBJ2-7	TGTGCCAGCAGTTTCGGCGGGAGTTACCCCTACGAGCAGTACTTC	CASSFGGSYPYEQYF
TRBV27	-	TRBD1	TRBJ2-7	TGTGCCAGCAGAAGGACAGGGGGAAACGAGCAGTACTTC	CASRRTGGNEQYF
TRBV28	-	TRBD1	TRBJ2-7	TGTGCCAGCAGAGTCGGACAGGCCTATGACCCCTACGAGCAGTACTTC	CASRVGQAYDPYEQYF
TRBV5-4	-	-	TRBJ2-7	TGTGCCAGCAGCCCCTCCGGAGGTCAGGCCTACGAGCAGTACTTC	CASSPSGGQAYEQYF
TRBV7-9	-	-	TRBJ2-1	TGTGCCAGCAGCTTAGGACTTCACCACTACAATGAGCAGTTCTTC	CASSLGLHHYNEQFF
TRBV6-1	-	-	TRBJ2-7	TGTGCCAGCAGTGGCCCGCAAGCGGGACACTACGAGCAGTACTTC	CASSGPQAGHYEQYF
TRBV19	-	TRBD2	TRBJ2-2	TGTGCCAGTAGTGGTCTAGCGGGAGGGCCTCCCGGGGAGCTGTTTTTT	CASSGLAGGPPGELFF
TRBV15	-	-	TRBJ2-6	TGTGCCACCAGCAGAGATGGGGGGTCTGGGGCCAACATCCTGACTTTC	CATSRDGGSGANILTF
TRBV5-1	-	TRBD1	TRBJ1-2	TGCGCCAGCAGCTTGGGGACAGGGTCCAACTATGGCTACACCTTC	CASSLGTGSNYGYTF
TRBV27	few	TRBD2	TRBJ2-7	TGTGCCAGTAATCCTCCCGGGACTAGCGTGAGGAGATTCTACGAGCAGTACTTC	CASNPPGTSVRRFYEQYF
TRBV2	-	TRBD1	TRBJ1-5	TGTGCCAGCAGTGAAGCGGTAGGGGGCAGCAATCAGCCCCAGCATTTT	CASSEAVGGSNQPQHF
TRBV30	few	TRBD1	TRBJ1-6	TGTGCCTGGACGACAGGGTATAATTCACCCCTCCACTTT	CAWTTGYNSPLHF
TRBV28	-	TRBD1	TRBJ2-3	TGTGCCAGCAGTTCGGGACAGGTGGACACAGATACGCAGTATTTT	CASSSGQVDTDTQYF